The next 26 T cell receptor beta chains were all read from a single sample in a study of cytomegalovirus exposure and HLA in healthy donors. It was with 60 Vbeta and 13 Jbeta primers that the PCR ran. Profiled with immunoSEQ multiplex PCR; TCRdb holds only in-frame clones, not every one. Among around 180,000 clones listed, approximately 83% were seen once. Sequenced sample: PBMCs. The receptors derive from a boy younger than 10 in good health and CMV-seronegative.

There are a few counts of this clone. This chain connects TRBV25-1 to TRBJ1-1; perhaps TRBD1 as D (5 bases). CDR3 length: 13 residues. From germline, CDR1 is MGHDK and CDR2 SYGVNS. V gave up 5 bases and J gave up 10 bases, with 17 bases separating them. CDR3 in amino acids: CASSPTAGHRAFF. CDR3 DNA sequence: TGTGCCAGCAGTCCTACAGCAGGGCATAGAGCTTTCTTT.

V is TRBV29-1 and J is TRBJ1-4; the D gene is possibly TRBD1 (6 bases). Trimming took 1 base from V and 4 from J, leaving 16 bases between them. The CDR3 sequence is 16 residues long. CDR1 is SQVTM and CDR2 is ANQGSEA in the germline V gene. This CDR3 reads CSVEGPRGSGNEKLFF. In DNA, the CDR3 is TGCAGCGTTGAAGGCCCCAGGGGATCCGGTAATGAAAAACTGTTTTTT.

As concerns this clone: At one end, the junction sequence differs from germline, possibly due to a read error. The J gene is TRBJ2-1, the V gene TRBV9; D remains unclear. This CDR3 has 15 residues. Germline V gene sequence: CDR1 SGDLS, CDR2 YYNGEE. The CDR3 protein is CASSSSSYAYNGQFF. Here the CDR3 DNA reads TGTGCCAGCAGCTCATCTAGTTACGCCTACAATGGGCAGTTCTTC.

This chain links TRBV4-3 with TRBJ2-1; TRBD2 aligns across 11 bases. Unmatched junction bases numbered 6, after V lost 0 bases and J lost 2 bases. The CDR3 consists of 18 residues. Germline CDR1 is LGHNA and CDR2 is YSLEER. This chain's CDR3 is CASSQELAGVNAYNEQFF. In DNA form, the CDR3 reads TGCGCCAGCAGCCAAGAACTAGCGGGAGTAAACGCCTACAATGAGCAGTTCTTC.

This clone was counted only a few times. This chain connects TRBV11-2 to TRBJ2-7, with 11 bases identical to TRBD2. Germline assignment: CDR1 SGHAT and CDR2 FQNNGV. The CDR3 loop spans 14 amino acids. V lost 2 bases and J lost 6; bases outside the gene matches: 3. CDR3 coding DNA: TGTGCCAGCAGCTTATATACTAGCGGGGGCGAGCAGTACTTC. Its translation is CASSLYTSGGEQYF.

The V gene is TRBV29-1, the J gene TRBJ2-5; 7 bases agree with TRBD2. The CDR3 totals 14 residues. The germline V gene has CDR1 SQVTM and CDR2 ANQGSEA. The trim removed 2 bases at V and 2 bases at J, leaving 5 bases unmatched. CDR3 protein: CSVEPGRRQETQYF. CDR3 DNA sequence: TGCAGCGTTGAACCCGGGAGGCGACAAGAGACCCAGTACTTC. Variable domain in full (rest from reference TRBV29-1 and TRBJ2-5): SAVISQKPSRDICQRGTSLTIQCQVDSQVTMMFWYRQQPGQSLTLIATANQGSEATYESGFVIDKFPISRPNLTFSTLTVSNMSPEDSSIYLCSVEPGRRQETQYFGPGTRLLVL.

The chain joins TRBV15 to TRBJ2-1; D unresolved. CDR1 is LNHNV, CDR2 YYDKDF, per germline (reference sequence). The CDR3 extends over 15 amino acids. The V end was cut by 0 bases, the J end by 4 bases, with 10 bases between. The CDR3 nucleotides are TGTGCCACCAGCAGAGATGGGCTGAGTTACAATGAGCAGTTCTTC. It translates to CATSRDGLSYNEQFF.

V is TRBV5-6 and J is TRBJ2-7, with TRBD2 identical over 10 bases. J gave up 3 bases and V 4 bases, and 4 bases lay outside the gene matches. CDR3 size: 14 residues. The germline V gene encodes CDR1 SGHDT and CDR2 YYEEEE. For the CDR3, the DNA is TGTGCCAGCAGCGCCGGGACTAGCGTCTACGAGCAGTACTTC. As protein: CASSAGTSVYEQYF. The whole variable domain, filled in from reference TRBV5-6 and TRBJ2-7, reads DAGVTQSPTHLIKTRGQQVTLRCSPKSGHDTVSWYQQALGQGPQFIFQYYEEEERQRGNFPDRFSGHQFPNYSSELNVNALLLGDSALYLCASSAGTSVYEQYFGPGTRLTVT.

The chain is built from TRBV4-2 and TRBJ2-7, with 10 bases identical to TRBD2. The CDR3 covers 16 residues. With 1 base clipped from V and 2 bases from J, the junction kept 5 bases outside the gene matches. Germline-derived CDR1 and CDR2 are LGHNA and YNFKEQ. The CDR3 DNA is TGTGCCAGCAGCCAAGTTACTAGCGGGACCCCCTACGAGCAGTACTTC. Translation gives CASSQVTSGTPYEQYF.

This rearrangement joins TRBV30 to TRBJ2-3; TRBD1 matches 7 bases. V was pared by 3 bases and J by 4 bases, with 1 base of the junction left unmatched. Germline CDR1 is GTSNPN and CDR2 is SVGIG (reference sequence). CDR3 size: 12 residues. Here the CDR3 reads CAWRTGSDTQYF. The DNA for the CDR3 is TGTGCCTGGAGGACAGGGTCAGATACGCAGTATTTT.

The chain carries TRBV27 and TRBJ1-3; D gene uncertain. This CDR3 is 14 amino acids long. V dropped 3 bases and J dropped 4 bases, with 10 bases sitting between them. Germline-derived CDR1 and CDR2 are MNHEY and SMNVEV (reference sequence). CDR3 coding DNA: TGTGCCAGCAGTTTGTTCCTCGGGGGAAACACCATATATTTT. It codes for CASSLFLGGNTIYF.

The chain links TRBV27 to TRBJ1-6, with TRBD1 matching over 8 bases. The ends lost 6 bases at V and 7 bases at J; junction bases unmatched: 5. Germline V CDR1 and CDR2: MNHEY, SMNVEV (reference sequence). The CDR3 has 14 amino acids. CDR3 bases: TGTGCCAGCAGGACAGGGGCGGCGAATTCACCCCTCCACTTT. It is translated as CASRTGAANSPLHF.

This CDR3 reads CASSQHLGGVNTGELFF. The CDR3 DNA reads TGCGCCAGCAGCCAACATTTGGGAGGAGTTAACACCGGGGAGCTGTTTTTT. The V call is TRBV4-3, the J call TRBJ2-2; D is perhaps TRBD2 (6 bases). This CDR3 region has 17 residues. The germline V gene has CDR1 LGHNA and CDR2 YSLEER. V was clipped by 2 bases and J by 2 bases, with 15 bases between them.

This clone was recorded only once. CDR3 protein: CASSVTGSKAFF. The CDR3 DNA is TGTGCCAGCAGCGTTACAGGGTCAAAGGCTTTCTTT. This rearrangement joins TRBV9 to TRBJ1-1; D is perhaps TRBD1 (6 bases). The CDR3 extends over 12 amino acids. CDR1 is SGDLS, CDR2 YYNGEE, per germline. V lost 2 bases and J 11 bases, leaving 13 bases between the germline ends.

The CDR3 nucleotides read TGTGCCATCAGGAAACAGGGAAACGAGCAGTACTTC. It codes for CAIRKQGNEQYF. The chain recombines TRBV10-3 with TRBJ2-7; the D gene is possibly TRBD1 (6 bases). The CDR3 is 12 amino acids. From germline, CDR1 is ENHRY and CDR2 SYGVKD. V dropped 6 bases and J dropped 5 bases, with 11 bases sitting between them.

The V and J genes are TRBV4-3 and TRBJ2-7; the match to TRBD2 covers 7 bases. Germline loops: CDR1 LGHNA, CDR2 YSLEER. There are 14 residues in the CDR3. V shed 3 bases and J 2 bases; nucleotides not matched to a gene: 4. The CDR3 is CASSQSAGAYEQYF. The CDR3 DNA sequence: TGCGCCAGCAGCCAGTCGGCGGGAGCCTACGAGCAGTACTTC.

The CDR3 is CASSLVGGGHSYEQYV. The CDR3 region has the DNA TGTGCCAGCAGCTTAGTGGGCGGAGGTCACTCCTACGAGCAGTACGTC. The chain joins TRBV7-2 to TRBJ2-7; tentative D call: TRBD2 (5 bases). Germline V gene lookup returns CDR1 SGHTA and CDR2 FQGNSA. Trimming took 1 base from V and 0 from J, leaving 13 bases between them. The CDR3 consists of 16 residues.

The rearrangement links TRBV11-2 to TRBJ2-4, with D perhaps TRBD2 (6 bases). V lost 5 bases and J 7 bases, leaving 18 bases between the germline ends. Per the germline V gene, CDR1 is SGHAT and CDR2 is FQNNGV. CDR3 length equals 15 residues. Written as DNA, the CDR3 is TGTGCCAGCAGCCCAGATCTAGCGTTTGATAACATTCAGTACTTC. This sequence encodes CASSPDLAFDNIQYF. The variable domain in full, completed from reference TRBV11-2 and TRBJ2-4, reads EAGVAQSPRYKIIEKRQSVAFWCNPISGHATLYWYQQILGQGPKLLIQFQNNGVVDDSQLPKDRFSAERLKGVDSTLKIQPAKLEDSAVYLCASSPDLAFDNIQYFGAGTRLSVL.

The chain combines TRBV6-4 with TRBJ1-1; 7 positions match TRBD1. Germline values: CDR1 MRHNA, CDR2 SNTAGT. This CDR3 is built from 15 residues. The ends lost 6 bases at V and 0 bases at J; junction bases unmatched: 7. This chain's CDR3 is CASSGQEEMNTEAFF. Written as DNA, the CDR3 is TGTGCCAGCAGCGGACAGGAGGAGATGAACACTGAAGCTTTCTTT.

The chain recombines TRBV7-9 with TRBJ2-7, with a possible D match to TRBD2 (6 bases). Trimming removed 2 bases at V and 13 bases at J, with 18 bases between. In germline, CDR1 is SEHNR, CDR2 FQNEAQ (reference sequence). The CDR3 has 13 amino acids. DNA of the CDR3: TGTGCCAGCAGCTTAAGGTGGGAGGCTGGTTTCTACTTC. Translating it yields CASSLRWEAGFYF. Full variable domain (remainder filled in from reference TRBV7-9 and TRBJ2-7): DTGVSQNPRHKITKRGQNVTFRCDPISEHNRLYWYRQTLGQGPEFLTYFQNEAQLEKSRLLSDRFSAERPKGSFSTLEIQRTEQGDSAMYLCASSLRWEAGFYFGPGTRLTVT.

The CDR3 DNA reads TGTGCCACCAGCAGGTGGGACAGGGACTCCTATGGCTACACCTTC. Its protein product is CATSRWDRDSYGYTF. V gene TRBV15 combines with J gene TRBJ1-2, with 9 positions matching TRBD1. The germline gives CDR1 LNHNV, CDR2 YYDKDF (reference sequence). This CDR3 has 15 residues. V shed 3 bases, J shed 4 bases, and the junction held 6 bases outside the gene matches. Drawing the rest from reference TRBV15 and TRBJ1-2, the complete variable domain is DAMVIQNPRYQVTQFGKPVTLSCSQTLNHNVMYWYQQKSSQAPKLLFHYYDKDFNNEADTPDNFQSRRPNTSFCFLDIRSPGLGDTAMYLCATSRWDRDSYGYTFGSGTRLTVV.

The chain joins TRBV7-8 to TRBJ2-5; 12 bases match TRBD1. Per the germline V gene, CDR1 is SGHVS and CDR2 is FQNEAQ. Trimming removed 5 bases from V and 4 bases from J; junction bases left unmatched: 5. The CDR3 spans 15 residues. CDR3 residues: CASSRGTGGRETQYF. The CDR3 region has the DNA TGTGCCAGCAGCCGTGGGACAGGGGGCAGAGAGACCCAGTACTTC.

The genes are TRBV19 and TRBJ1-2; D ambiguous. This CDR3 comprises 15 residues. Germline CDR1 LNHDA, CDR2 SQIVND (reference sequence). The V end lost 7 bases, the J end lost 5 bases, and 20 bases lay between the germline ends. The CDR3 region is CASTIAAAPRYGYTF. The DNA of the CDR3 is TGTGCCAGTACCATAGCAGCGGCTCCGAGGTATGGCTACACCTTC.

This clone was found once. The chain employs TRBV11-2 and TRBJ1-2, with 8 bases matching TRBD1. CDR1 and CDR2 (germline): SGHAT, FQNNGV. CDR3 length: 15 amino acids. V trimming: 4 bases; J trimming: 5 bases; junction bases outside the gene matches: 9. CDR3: CASSSRTGLRYGYTF. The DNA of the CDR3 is TGTGCCAGCAGCTCCCGGACAGGGCTCCGGTATGGCTACACCTTC.

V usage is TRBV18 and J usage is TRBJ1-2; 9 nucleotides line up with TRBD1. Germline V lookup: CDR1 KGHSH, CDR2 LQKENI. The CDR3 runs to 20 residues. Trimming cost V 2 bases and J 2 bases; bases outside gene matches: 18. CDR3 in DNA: TGTGCCAGCTCACCATTGGCGTCTGGGACAGGGATGGTCTACAACTATGGCTACACCTTC. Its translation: CASSPLASGTGMVYNYGYTF.

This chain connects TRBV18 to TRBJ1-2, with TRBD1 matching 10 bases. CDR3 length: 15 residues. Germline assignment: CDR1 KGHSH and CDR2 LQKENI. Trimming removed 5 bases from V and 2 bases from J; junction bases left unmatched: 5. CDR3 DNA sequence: TGTGCCAGCTCAAGTCCGGGACAGGGGAACTATGGCTACACCTTC. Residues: CASSSPGQGNYGYTF.